This T cell receptor beta chain was identified during a study of blood T cell repertoires in COVID-19. Study-level background: The United States, Italy and Spain provided the acute and convalescent COVID-19 samples. PBMCs, B-cell-depleted T cells, or T cells were the source of the cDNA or gDNA that made up the material.

Trimming pared 6 bases from V and 16 bases from J, leaving 16 bases between. Germline V gives CDR1 KGHSH, CDR2 LQKENI. The CDR3 contains 11 residues. Original analysis: From reference gene primer amplification, estimates of nucleated cell counts were derived. Here immunoSEQ multiplex PCR was the method, and the copy in TCRdb shows in-frame clones only, minus some. The DNA gave D and trimming, while V, J and clone size come from that table. Here the sample spans 250,000 or so clones, 75% to 90% being singletons. The gene calls are TRBV18 and TRBJ1-5; D might be TRBD1 (5 bases). The sample taken for sequencing was peripheral blood. The receptor comes from a woman in her thirties or forties who had recovered from COVID-19. CDR3 bases: TGTGCCAGCTCGAACCCGACAGAATTCCATTTT. Its translation: CASSNPTEFHF. The entire variable domain, with the rest obtained from reference TRBV18 and TRBJ1-5, is as follows: NAGVMQNPRHLVRRRGQEARLRCSPMKGHSHVYWYRQLPEEGLKFMVYLQKENIIDESGMPKERFSAEFPKEGPSILRIQQVVRGDSAAYFCASSNPTEFHFGDGTRLSIL.